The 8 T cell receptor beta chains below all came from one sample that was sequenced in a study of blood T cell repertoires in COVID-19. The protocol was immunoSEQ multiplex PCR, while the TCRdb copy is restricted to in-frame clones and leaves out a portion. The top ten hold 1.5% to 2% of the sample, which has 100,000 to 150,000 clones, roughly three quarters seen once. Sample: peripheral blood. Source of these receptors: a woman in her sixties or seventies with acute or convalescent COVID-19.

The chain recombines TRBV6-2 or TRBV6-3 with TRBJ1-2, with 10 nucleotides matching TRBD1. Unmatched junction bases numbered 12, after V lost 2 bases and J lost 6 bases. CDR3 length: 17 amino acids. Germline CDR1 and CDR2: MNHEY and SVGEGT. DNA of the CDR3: TGTGCCAGCAGTTACCCCTCGACAGGGGGCGAAATAAATGGCTACACCTTC. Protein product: CASSYPSTGGEINGYTF.

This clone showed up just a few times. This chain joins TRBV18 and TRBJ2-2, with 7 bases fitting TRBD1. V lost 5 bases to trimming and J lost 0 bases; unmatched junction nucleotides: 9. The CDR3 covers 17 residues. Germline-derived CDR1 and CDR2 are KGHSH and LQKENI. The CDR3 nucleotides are TGTGCCAGCTCAACGCGAACCGGGACAGCGAACACCGGGGAGCTGTTTTTT. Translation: CASSTRTGTANTGELFF.

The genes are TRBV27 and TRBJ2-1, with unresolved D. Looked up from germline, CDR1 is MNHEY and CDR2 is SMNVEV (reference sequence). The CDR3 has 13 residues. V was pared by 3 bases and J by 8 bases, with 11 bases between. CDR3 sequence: CASSFSGYDEQFF. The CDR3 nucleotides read TGTGCCAGCAGTTTTTCCGGGTACGATGAGCAGTTCTTC.

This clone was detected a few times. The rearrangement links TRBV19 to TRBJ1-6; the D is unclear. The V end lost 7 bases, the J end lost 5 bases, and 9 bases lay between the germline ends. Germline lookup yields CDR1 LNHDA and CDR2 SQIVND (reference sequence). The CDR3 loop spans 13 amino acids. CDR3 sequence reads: CASKSRNNSPLHF. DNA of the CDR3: TGTGCCAGTAAATCCAGGAATAATTCACCCCTCCACTTT.

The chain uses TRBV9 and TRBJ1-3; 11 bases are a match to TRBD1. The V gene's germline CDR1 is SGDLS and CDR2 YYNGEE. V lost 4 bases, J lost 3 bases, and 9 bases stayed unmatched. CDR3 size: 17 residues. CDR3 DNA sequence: TGTGCCAGCAGCTCAGGACAGGGGGCGCCTATTGGAAACACCATATATTTT. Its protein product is CASSSGQGAPIGNTIYF.

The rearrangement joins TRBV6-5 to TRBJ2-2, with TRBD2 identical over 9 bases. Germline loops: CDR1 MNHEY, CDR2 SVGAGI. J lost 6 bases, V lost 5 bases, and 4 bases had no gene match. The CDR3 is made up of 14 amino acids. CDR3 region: CASSPSGGPGELFF. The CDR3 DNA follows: TGTGCCAGCAGTCCGAGCGGGGGGCCCGGGGAGCTGTTTTTT.

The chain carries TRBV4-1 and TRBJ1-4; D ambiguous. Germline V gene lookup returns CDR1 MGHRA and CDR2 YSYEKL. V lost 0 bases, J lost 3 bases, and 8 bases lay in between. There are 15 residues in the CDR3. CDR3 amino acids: CASSQDRGSNEKLFF. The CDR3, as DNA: TGCGCCAGCAGCCAAGATCGGGGATCTAATGAAAAACTGTTTTTT.

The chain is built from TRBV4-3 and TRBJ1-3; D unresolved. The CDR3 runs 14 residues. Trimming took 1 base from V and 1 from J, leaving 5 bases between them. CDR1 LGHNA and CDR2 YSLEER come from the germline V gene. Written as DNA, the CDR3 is TGCGCCAGCAGCCAAGCATTGTCTGGAAACACCATATATTTT. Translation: CASSQALSGNTIYF.